This T cell receptor (beta chain) was profiled in a study of OX40 agonist ivuxolimab in advanced cancers. Across the study: Ivuxolimab, an antibody that agonizes OX40 (CD134), was administered to the patients. From about 23 to 85 years was the age range, with a mean of 60 years, and roughly 83% were male.

CDR1 SGHRS and CDR2 YFSETQ come from the germline V gene. Trimming left V 1 base short and J 3 bases short, with 10 bases between. The CDR3 has 15 amino acids. The study's findings and limits: Expanded clones tended on average to be more numerous among CD8+ T cells than CD4+.

Some clones are missing from TCRdb's copy, which holds only in-frame ones; the method was immunoSEQ multiplex PCR. The sample shows some 75,000 clones, about 88% of them seen only once. Note on this clone: What it binds is unknown.

This TCR was sampled from an adult with an advanced solid tumor such as melanoma, head and neck, liver or kidney cancer. The material was CD4+ or CD8+ T cells sorted from blood, obtained in a trial of the OX40 agonist ivuxolimab. This chain connects TRBV5-1 to TRBJ2-2; a weak D match, TRBD1 (6 bases). The CDR3 protein is CASSLRTADTGELFF. The CDR3 bases are TGCGCCAGCAGCTTGAGGACAGCGGACACCGGGGAGCTGTTTTTT.